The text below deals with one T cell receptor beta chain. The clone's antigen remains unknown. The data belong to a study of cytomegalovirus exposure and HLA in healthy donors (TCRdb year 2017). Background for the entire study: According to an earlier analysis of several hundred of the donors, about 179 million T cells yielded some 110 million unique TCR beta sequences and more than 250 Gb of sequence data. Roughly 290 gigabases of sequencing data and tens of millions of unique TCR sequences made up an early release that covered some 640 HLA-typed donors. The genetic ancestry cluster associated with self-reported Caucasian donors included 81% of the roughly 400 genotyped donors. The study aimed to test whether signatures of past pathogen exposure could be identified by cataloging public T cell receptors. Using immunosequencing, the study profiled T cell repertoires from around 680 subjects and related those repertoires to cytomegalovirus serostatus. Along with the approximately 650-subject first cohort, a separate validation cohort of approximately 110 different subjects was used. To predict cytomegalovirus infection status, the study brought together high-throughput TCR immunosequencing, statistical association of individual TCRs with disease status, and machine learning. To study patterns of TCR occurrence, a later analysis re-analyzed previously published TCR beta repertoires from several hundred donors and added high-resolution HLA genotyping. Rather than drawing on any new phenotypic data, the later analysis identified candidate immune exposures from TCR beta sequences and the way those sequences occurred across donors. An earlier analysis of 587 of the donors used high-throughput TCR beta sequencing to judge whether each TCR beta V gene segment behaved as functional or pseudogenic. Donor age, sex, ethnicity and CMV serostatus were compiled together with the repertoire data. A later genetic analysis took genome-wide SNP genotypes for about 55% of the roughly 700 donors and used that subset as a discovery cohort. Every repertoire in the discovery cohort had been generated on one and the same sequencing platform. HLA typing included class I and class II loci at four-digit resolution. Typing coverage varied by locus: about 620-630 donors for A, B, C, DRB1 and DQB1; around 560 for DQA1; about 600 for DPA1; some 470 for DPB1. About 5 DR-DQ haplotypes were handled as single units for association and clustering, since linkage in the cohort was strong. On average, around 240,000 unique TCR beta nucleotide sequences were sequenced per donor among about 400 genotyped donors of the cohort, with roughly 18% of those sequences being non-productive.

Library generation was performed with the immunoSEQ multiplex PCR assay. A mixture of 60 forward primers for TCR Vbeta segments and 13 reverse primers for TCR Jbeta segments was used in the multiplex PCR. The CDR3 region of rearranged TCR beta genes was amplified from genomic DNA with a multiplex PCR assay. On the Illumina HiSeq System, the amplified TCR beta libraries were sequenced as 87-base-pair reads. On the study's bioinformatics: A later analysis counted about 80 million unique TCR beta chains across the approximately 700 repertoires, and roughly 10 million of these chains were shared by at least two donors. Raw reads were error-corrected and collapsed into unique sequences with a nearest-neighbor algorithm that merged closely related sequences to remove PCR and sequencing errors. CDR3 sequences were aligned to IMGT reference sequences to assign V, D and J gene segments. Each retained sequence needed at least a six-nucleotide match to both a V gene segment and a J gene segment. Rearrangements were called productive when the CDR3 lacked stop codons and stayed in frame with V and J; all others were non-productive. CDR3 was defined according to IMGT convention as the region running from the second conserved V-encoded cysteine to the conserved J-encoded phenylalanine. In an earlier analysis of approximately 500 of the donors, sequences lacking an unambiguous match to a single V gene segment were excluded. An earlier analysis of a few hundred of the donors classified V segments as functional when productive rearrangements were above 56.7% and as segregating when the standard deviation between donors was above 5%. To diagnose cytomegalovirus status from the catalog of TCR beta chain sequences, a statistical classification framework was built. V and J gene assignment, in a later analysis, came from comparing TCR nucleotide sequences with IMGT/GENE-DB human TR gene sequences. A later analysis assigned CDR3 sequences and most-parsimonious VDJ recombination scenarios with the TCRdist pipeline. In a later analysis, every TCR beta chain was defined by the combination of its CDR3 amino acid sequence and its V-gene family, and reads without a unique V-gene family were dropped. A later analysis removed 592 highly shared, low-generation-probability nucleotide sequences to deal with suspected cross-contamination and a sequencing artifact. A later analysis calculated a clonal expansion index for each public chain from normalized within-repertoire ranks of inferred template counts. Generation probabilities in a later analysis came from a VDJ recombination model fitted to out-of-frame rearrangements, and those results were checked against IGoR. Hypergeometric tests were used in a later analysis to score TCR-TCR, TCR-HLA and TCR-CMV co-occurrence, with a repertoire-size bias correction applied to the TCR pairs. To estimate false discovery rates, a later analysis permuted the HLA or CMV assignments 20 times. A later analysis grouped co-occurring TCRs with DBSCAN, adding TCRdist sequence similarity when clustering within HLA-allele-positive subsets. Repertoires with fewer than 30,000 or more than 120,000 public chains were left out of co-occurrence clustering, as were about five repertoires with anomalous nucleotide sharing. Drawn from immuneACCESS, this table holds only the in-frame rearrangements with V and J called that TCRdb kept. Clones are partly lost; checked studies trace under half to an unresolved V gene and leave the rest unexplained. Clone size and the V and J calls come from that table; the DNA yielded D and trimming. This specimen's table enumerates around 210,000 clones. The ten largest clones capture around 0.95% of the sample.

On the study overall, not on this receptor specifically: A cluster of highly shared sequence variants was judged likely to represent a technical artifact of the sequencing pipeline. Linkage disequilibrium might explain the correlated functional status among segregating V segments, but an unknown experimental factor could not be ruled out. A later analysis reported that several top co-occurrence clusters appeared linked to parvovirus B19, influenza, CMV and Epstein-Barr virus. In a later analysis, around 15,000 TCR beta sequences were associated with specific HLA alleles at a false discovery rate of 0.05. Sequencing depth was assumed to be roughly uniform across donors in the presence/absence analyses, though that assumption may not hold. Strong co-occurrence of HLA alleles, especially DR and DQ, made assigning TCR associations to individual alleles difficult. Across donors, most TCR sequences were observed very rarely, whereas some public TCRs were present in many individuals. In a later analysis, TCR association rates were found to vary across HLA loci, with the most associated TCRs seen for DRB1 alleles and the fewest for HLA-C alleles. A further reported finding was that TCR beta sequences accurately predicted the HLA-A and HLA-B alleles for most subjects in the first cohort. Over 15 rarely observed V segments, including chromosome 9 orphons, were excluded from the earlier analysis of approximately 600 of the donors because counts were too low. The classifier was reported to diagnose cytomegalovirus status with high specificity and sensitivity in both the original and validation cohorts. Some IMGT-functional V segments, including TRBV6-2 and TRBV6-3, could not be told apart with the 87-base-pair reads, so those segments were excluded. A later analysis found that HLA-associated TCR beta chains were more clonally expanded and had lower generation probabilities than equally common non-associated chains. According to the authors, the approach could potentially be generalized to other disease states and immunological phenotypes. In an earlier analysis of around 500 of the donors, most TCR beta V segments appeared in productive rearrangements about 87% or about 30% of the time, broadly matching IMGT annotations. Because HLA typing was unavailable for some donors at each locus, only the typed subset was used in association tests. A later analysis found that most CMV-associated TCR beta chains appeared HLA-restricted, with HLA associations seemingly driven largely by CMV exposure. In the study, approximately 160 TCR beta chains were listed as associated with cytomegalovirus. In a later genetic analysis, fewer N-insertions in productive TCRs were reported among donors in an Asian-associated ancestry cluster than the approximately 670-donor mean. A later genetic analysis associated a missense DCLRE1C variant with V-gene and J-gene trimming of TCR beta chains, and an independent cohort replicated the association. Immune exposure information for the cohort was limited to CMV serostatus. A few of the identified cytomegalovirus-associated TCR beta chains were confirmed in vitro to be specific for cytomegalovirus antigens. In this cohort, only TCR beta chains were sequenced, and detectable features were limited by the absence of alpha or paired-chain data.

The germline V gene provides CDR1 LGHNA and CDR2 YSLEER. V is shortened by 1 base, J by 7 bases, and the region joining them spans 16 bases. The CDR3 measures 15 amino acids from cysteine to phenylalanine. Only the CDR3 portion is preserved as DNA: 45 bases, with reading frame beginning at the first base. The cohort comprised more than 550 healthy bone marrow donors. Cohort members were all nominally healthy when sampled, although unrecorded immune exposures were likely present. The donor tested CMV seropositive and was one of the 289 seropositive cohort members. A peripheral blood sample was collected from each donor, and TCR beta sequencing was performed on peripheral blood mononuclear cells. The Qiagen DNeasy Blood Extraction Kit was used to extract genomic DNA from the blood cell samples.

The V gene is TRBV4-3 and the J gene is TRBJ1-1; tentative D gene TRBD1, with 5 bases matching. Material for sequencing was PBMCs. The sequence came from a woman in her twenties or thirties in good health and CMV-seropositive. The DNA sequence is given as TGCGCCAGCAGCCAAGGGGGGGAGGGGTTAGGTGAAGCTTTCTTT. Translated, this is CASSQGGEGLGEAFF.